The 2 T cell receptor beta chains in this list originate from one sample, sequenced in a study of beta chain features in type 1 diabetes. The investigators reverse transcribed all of the isolated RNA, so they sequenced expressed TCRB transcripts. Using immunoSEQ multiplex PCR, the repertoire was profiled, and TCRdb retains in-frame clones only, with some absent. The data contain about 360,000 clones, roughly an eighth of them singletons. Sequences were obtained from naive CD4+ T cells from blood. These receptors were collected from a man younger than 35 in good health.

The CDR3 reads CASSDPGTGMFF. CDR3 DNA: TGTGCCAGCAGCGATCCCGGGACAGGGATGTTCTTC. The gene calls are TRBV9 and TRBJ2-1; 9 bases are shared with TRBD1. Germline CDR1 and CDR2: SGDLS and YYNGEE. Trimming cost V 3 bases and J 15 bases; bases outside gene matches: 7. This CDR3 is 12 amino acids long.

This clone has a handful of counts. The rearrangement links TRBV5-1 to TRBJ1-2; D is unclear. Germline V gives CDR1 SGHRS, CDR2 YFSETQ. This CDR3 has 16 amino acids. V was trimmed by 0 bases and J by 0 bases, leaving 12 bases between them. In DNA form, the CDR3 reads TGCGCCAGCAGCTTGGGTCCAGGCCAACCTAACTATGGCTACACCTTC. The encoded protein is CASSLGPGQPNYGYTF. The variable domain in full, with the rest retrieved from reference TRBV5-1 and TRBJ1-2, is KAGVTQTPRYLIKTRGQQVTLSCSPISGHRSVSWYQQTPGQGLQFLFEYFSETQRNKGNFPGRFSGRQFSNSRSEMNVSTLELGDSALYLCASSLGPGQPNYGYTFGSGTRLTVV.